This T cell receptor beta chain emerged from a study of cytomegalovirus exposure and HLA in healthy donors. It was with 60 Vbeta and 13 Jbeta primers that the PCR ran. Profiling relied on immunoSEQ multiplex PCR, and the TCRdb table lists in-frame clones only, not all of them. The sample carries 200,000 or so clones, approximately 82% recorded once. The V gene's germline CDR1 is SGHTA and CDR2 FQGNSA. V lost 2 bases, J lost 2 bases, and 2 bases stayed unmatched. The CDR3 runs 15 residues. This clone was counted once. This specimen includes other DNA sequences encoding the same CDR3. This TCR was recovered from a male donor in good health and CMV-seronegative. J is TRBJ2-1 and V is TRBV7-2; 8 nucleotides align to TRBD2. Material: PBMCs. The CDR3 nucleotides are TGTGCCAGCAGCTTACTAGCGGGCCCCTACAATGAGCAGTTCTTC. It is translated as CASSLLAGPYNEQFF.